Below, 13 T cell receptor beta chains from the same sample are listed, as sequenced in a study of T and B cells in COVID-19 patients (dated by TCRdb to about 2020). The run used an Illumina MiSeq. TRB rearrangements were amplified by multiplex PCR with BIOMED2 TRB-A/B primer pools. TCRdb trimmed public reads at Q25 via fastp, called clones via MiXCR and kept in-frame beta chains. Merged by CDR3 protein, the rows form single entries marked with the most common genes and DNA. In this sample the table shows 20,000 or so distinct CDR3 sequences, 30% to 45% of which occur a single time. The leading ten clones occupy approximately 16% of the sample. TRB repertoires were amplified from approximately 250-500 ng of genomic DNA extracted from blood. Sequencing input: blood. These receptors were taken from a human donor with active COVID-19.

This clonotype was picked up a small number of times. The V call is TRBV19, the J call TRBJ2-1; 8 nucleotides match TRBD2. The CDR3 extends over 16 amino acids. Germline loops: CDR1 LNHDA, CDR2 SQIVND (reference sequence). V shed 4 bases and J 3 bases; nucleotides not matched to a gene: 8. In DNA, the CDR3 is TGTGCCAGTAGTAACCCCGGGGGGGGAAACTACAATGAGCAGTTCTTC. This gives the protein CASSNPGGGNYNEQFF.

This clonotype was counted between two and nine times. The chain couples TRBV18 to TRBJ1-6; tentatively, D is TRBD1 (5 bases). The CDR3 covers 18 residues. Germline CDR1 is KGHSH and CDR2 is LQKENI. V was clipped by 2 bases and J by 5 bases, with 19 bases between them. CDR3 residues: CASSPGRLLQGDNSPLHF. The CDR3 DNA is TGTGCCAGCTCACCAGGCAGGCTACTCCAAGGGGATAATTCACCCCTCCACTTT.

The chain has TRBV6-6 and TRBJ2-7; 13 bases agree with TRBD2. The V gene end was trimmed by 6 bases and the J gene end by 5 bases; junction bases not matched to a gene: 7. The CDR3 has 15 amino acids. Germline V gene sequence: CDR1 MNHNY, CDR2 SVGAGI (reference sequence). CDR3 loop: CASSRLAGGLNEQYV. Here the CDR3 DNA reads TGTGCCAGCAGCCGACTAGCGGGGGGACTGAACGAGCAGTACGTC.

The V and J genes are TRBV29-1 and TRBJ1-5; maybe TRBD1 (5 bases). The V end lost 4 bases, the J end lost 5 bases, and 12 bases lay between the germline ends. CDR1 and CDR2 (germline): SQVTM, ANQGSEA. The CDR3 runs to 13 residues. The chain's CDR3 is CSVGQGDYQPQHF. CDR3 nucleotide sequence: TGCAGCGTTGGGCAGGGTGATTATCAGCCCCAGCATTTT.

The chain joins TRBV7-3 to TRBJ2-3, with no clear D. V was cut by 1 base and J by 6 bases, with 8 bases left in between. Looked up from germline, CDR1 is SGHTA and CDR2 is FQGTGA. This CDR3 spans 13 amino acids. The CDR3 DNA is TGTGCCAGCAGCTTAATCTATTTGGATACGCAGTATTTT. Translated, it gives CASSLIYLDTQYF.

This clonotype has more than one count but fewer than ten. The chain joins TRBV6-1 to TRBJ2-1; TRBD2 agrees at 8 bases. The V and J ends lost 6 bases and 0 bases, in that order; junction bases with no gene match: 10. CDR1 is MNHNS and CDR2 is SASEGT in the germline V gene. This CDR3 comprises 17 residues. The DNA of the CDR3 is TGTGCCAGCAGCCCGAGCCTTAGCGGGGCCTCCTACAATGAGCAGTTCTTC. It codes for CASSPSLSGASYNEQFF.

This clonotype came up a few times. V is TRBV10-3 and J is TRBJ1-5; unclear D gene. Looked up from germline, CDR1 is ENHRY and CDR2 is SYGVKD. The CDR3 has 12 residues. Trimming removed 3 bases at V and 5 bases at J, with 5 bases between. The CDR3 bases are TGTGCCATCAGTGAATTCGATCAGCCCCAGCATTTT. Translated: CAISEFDQPQHF.

This clonotype was detected a few times. The V gene is TRBV6-1, the J gene TRBJ2-4; 8 nucleotides agree with TRBD1. Germline V lookup: CDR1 MNHNS, CDR2 SASEGT. The CDR3 runs 16 residues. V gave up 2 bases and J gave up 0 bases; unmatched junction bases: 3. DNA for the CDR3: TGTGCCAGCAGTGAAAGACAGGGGCTAGCCAAAAACATTCAGTACTTC. This encodes CASSERQGLAKNIQYF.

This clonotype was observed a few times. The J gene is TRBJ1-1, the V gene TRBV6-6; D uncertain. Trimming pared 2 bases from V and 0 bases from J, leaving 7 bases between. The CDR3 has 14 amino acids. CDR1 and CDR2 from the germline V gene are MNHNY and SVGAGI (reference sequence). This CDR3 is CASSYLGMNTEAFF. In DNA, the CDR3 is TGTGCCAGCAGTTACCTCGGCATGAACACTGAAGCTTTCTTT.

In regard to this clonotype: A much larger clone sits a single nucleotide away, making a read error possible. This chain connects TRBV19 to TRBJ2-3; 14 bases are shared with TRBD2. The CDR3 loop spans 18 amino acids. CDR1 LNHDA and CDR2 SQIVND come from the germline V gene (reference sequence). The DNA for the CDR3 is TGTACCAGTAGCTATCGACCCCCGGGACTAGCGGGGGTTGATACGCAGTATTTT. It yields the protein CTSSYRPPGLAGVDTQYF.

By frequency in the sample, this clonotype is medium-sized. The V gene is TRBV27, the J gene TRBJ2-5; D is undetermined. The germline gives CDR1 MNHEY, CDR2 SMNVEV (reference sequence). The CDR3 is 15 residues long. Trimming removed 5 bases from V and 5 bases from J, with 18 bases in between. The CDR3 sequence: CASSPTVNDGETQYF. As DNA, the CDR3 is TGTGCCAGCAGTCCTACAGTCAATGATGGGGAGACCCAGTACTTC.

There are a few counts of this clonotype. This chain uses TRBV27 with TRBJ2-3; weak D call: TRBD2 (7 bases). Germline V CDR1 and CDR2: MNHEY, SMNVEV (reference sequence). V was pared by 5 bases and J by 4 bases, with 25 bases between. The CDR3 has 18 residues. CDR3 in amino acids: CASSPQFIWGAGADTQYF. The CDR3 DNA is TGTGCCAGCAGTCCACAGTTTATTTGGGGGGCGGGGGCAGATACGCAGTATTTT.

V is TRBV6-1 and J is TRBJ1-2, with TRBD1 matching 7 bases. The CDR3 runs 13 residues. Losses at the gene ends were 7 bases for V and 7 bases for J; bases not matched to a gene: 9. CDR1 and CDR2 (germline): MNHNS, SASEGT. The DNA of the CDR3 is TGTGCCAGCATCCAGACAGGGTCCTCTGGCTACACCTTC. This sequence encodes CASIQTGSSGYTF.